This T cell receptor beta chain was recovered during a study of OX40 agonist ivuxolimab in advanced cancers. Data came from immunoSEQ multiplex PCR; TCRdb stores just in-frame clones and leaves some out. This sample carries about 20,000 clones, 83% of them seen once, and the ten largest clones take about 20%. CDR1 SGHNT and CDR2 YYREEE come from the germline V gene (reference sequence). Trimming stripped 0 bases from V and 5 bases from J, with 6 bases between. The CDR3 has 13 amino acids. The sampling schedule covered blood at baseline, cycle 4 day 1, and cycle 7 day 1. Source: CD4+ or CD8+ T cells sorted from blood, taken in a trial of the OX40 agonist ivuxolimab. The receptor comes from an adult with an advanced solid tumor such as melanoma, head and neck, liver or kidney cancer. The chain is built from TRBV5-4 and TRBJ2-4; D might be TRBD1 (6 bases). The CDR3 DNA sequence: TGTGCCAGCAGCTTGGCAGGGGAAAACATTCAGTACTTC. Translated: CASSLAGENIQYF.